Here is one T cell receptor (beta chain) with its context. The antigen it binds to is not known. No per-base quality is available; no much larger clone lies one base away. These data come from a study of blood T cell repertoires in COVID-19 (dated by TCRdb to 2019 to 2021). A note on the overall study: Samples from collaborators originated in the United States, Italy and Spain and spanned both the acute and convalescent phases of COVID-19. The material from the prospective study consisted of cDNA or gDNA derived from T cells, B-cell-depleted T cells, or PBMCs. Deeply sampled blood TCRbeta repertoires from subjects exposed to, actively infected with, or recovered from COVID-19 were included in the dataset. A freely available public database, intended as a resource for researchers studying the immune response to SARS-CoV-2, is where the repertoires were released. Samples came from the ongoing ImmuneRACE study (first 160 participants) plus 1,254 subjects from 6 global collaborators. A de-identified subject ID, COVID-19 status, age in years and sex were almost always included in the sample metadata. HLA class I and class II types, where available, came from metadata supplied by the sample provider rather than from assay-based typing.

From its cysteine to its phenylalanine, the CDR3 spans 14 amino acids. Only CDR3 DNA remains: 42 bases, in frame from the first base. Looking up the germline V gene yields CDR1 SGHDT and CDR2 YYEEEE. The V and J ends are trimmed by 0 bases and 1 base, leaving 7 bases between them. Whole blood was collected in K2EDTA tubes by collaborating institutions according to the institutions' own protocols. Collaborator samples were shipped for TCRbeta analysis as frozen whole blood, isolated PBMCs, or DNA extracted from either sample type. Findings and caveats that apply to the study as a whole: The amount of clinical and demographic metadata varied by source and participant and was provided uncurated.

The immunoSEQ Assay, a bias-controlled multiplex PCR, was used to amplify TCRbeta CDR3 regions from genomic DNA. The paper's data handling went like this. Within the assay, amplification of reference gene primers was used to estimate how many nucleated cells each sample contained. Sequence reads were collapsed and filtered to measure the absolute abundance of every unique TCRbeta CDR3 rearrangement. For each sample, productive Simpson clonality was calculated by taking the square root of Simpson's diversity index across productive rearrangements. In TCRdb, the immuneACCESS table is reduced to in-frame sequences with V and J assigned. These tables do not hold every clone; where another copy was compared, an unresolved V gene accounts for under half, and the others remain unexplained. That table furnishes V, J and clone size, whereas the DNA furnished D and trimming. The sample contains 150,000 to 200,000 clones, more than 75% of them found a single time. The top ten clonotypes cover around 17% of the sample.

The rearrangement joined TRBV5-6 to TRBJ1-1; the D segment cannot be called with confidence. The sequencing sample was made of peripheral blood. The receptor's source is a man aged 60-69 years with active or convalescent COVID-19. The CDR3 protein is CASSLGHPNTEAFF. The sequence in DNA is TGTGCCAGCAGCTTGGGACACCCGAACACTGAAGCTTTCTTT.